The 24 T cell receptor beta chains reported below all come from one sample, sequenced in a study of T cells in Graves' hyperthyroidism and ophthalmopathy. TCR beta CDR3 region amplification was performed from RNA transcripts. The study used the HTBI primer set for a first-round RT-PCR of the TCR CDR3. One entry per CDR3 protein results from TCRdb running MiXCR on the multiplex PCR reads. The sample has fewer than 650,000 distinct CDR3 sequences; approximately 15% are singletons. Sequenced input: blood. These receptors were obtained from a woman aged 18-29 years with Graves' ophthalmopathy.

This chain uses TRBV6-4 with TRBJ2-3, with D hard to call. V was cut by 4 bases and J by 0 bases, with 17 bases left in between. Germline CDR1 is MRHNA and CDR2 is SNTAGT. The CDR3 runs to 17 residues. Written as DNA, the CDR3 is TGTGCCAGCAGTGTAGGGTCGTCTGGTCCTAGCACAGATACGCAGTATTTT. This encodes CASSVGSSGPSTDTQYF.

As concerns this clonotype: A much larger clone differs from this one at a single base, so this may be a read error. This chain uses TRBV18 with TRBJ2-5, with D tentatively TRBD1 (6 bases). The J call is doubtful: the DNA matches TRBJ2-1 better. CDR1 KGHSH and CDR2 LQKENI come from the germline V gene. The CDR3 has 14 residues. This chain's CDR3 is CASSPGQYQETQFF. CDR3 sequence (DNA): TGTGCCAGCTCACCTGGACAGTACCAGGAGACCCAGTTCTTC.

This clonotype has at least ten counts. The chain joins TRBV6-6 to TRBJ2-1; unclear D gene. Per germline, CDR1 MNHNY and CDR2 SVGAGI (reference sequence). The CDR3 is 16 residues long. V lost 0 bases and J lost 5, with 14 bases in between. The CDR3 spells CASSYSIGRKNNEQFF. As DNA, the CDR3 is TGTGCCAGCAGTTACTCGATTGGGCGAAAAAACAATGAGCAGTTCTTC.

This clonotype was seen ten or more times. This chain links TRBV7-2 with TRBJ2-5; the match to TRBD1 covers 7 bases. J lost 1 base, V lost 4 bases, and 3 bases had no gene match. This CDR3 has 14 residues. CDR1 and CDR2 from the germline V gene are SGHTA and FQGNSA. The CDR3 nucleotides read TGTGCCAGCAGCTGGGGACAGACCCAAGAGACCCAGTACTTC. Its translation: CASSWGQTQETQYF.

V gene TRBV6-1 combines with J gene TRBJ2-7; the match to TRBD1 covers 8 bases. The V and J ends lost 6 bases and 6 bases, in that order; junction bases with no gene match: 7. Germline CDR1 and CDR2: MNHNS and SASEGT. This CDR3 has 13 amino acids. The CDR3 DNA sequence: TGTGCCAGCAGATTGGGACAGGTGAGCGAGCAGTACTTC. Translating it yields CASRLGQVSEQYF.

In this sample, this clonotype turned up a few times. The chain recombines TRBV9 with TRBJ2-2, with unresolved D. CDR3 length: 12 residues. Germline CDR1 SGDLS, CDR2 YYNGEE. Trimming removed 0 bases at V and 7 bases at J, with 4 bases between. CDR3 in amino acids: CASSVAFGELFF. CDR3 coding DNA: TGTGCCAGCAGCGTAGCTTTCGGGGAGCTGTTTTTT. The variable domain in full, completed from reference TRBV9 and TRBJ2-2, reads DSGVTQTPKHLITATGQRVTLRCSPRSGDLSVYWYQQSLDQGLQFLIQYYNGEERAKGNILERFSAQQFPDLHSELNLSSLELGDSALYFCASSVAFGELFFGEGSRLTVL.

This clonotype was counted many times. V usage is TRBV20-1 and J usage is TRBJ2-1; the D gene is possibly TRBD2 (6 bases). This CDR3 is 12 amino acids long. The V gene's germline CDR1 is DFQATT and CDR2 SNEGSKA (reference sequence). V was pared by 6 bases and J by 7 bases, with 13 bases between. DNA of the CDR3: TGCAGTGCCAGATTCGGGAGTAATGAGCAGTTCTTC. As protein: CSARFGSNEQFF.

This clonotype has a handful of counts. This chain joins TRBV19 and TRBJ2-1, with no clear D. With 3 bases removed from V and 6 bases from J, the gap between germline ends came to 9 bases. The CDR3 is 13 amino acids. Germline values: CDR1 LNHDA, CDR2 SQIVND (reference sequence). The CDR3, as DNA: TGTGCCAGTAGTATGTCGGGTTTCAATGAGCAGTTCTTC. Its translation: CASSMSGFNEQFF.

This clonotype was observed at least ten times. The chain recombines TRBV5-1 with TRBJ2-7; 12 nucleotides line up with TRBD2. In germline, CDR1 is SGHRS, CDR2 YFSETQ. The length of the CDR3 is 15 residues. V trimming: 4 bases; J trimming: 2 bases; junction bases outside the gene matches: 4. The CDR3 bases are TGCGCCAGCAGCCCCAGGACTAGCGGGACCTACGAGCAGTACTTC. Residues: CASSPRTSGTYEQYF.

This clonotype showed up many times. The chain uses TRBV4-1 and TRBJ2-2; D is possibly TRBD2 (5 bases). Germline lookup yields CDR1 MGHRA and CDR2 YSYEKL. V gave up 8 bases and J gave up 0 bases, with 10 bases separating them. The CDR3 runs 14 residues. This chain's CDR3 is CASEGGTNTGELFF. The CDR3 nucleotides are TGCGCCAGCGAGGGTGGGACGAACACCGGGGAGCTGTTTTTT.

This clonotype was picked up many times. The CDR3 nucleotides are TGTGCCAGCAGTGTAGATGAGGGATGGGTCACCGGGGAGCTGTTTTTT. Translation gives CASSVDEGWVTGELFF. This chain joins TRBV6-1 and TRBJ2-2; perhaps TRBD2 as D (5 bases). Per germline, CDR1 MNHNS and CDR2 SASEGT. The CDR3 is 16 residues long. V lost 4 bases, J lost 4 bases, and 16 bases lay in between.

The gene calls are TRBV6-2 or TRBV6-3 and TRBJ2-7, with D uncertain. V lost 2 bases and J 5 bases, leaving 16 bases between the germline ends. Germline V gene sequence: CDR1 MNHEY, CDR2 SVGEGT. The CDR3 totals 15 residues. For the CDR3, the DNA is TGTGCCAGCAGTTACGCGGTACTCGGCTTTGACGAGCAGTACTTC. It translates to CASSYAVLGFDEQYF.

The chain uses TRBV20-1 and TRBJ2-3, with D maybe TRBD2 (6 bases). V was clipped by 1 base and J by 4 bases, with 15 bases between them. Germline values: CDR1 DFQATT, CDR2 SNEGSKA (reference sequence). The CDR3 is made up of 15 amino acids. CDR3 sequence: CSARGWRGLSDTQYF. The CDR3 DNA follows: TGCAGTGCTAGAGGGTGGCGGGGCCTATCAGATACGCAGTATTTT.

The J gene is TRBJ2-3, the V gene TRBV7-9; D not resolved. CDR3 length: 14 residues. The V and J ends lost 0 bases and 5 bases respectively, with 9 bases between them. Germline lookup yields CDR1 SEHNR and CDR2 FQNEAQ (reference sequence). CDR3 region: CASSLAGQKDTQYF. The CDR3 region has the DNA TGTGCCAGCAGCTTAGCGGGCCAAAAAGATACGCAGTATTTT.

The rearrangement uses TRBV20-1 and TRBJ2-2; possible D gene TRBD1, 6 bases. Germline V gene data show CDR1 as DFQATT and CDR2 as SNEGSKA (reference sequence). The CDR3 runs 16 residues. V was cut by 0 bases and J by 4 bases, with 15 bases left in between. The CDR3 bases are TGCAGTGCTAGAGATCGTTACAGGGAGAGCACCGGGGAGCTGTTTTTT. Its translation is CSARDRYRESTGELFF.

This clonotype was detected many times. The chain employs TRBV7-8 and TRBJ2-1; D may be TRBD2 (7 bases). From germline, CDR1 is SGHVS and CDR2 FQNEAQ. The CDR3 loop spans 15 amino acids. Trimming stripped 5 bases from V and 6 bases from J, with 17 bases between. The CDR3 region is CASSPGGLASNEQFF. The CDR3 DNA sequence: TGTGCCAGCAGCCCCGGGGGGCTAGCGAGCAATGAGCAGTTCTTC.

This clonotype was detected ten times or more. This chain connects TRBV28 to TRBJ1-1; D ambiguous. CDR1 MDHEN and CDR2 SYDVKM come from the germline V gene. Trimming shortened V by 3 bases and J by 3 bases, and 5 bases separated the two germline ends. This CDR3 has 12 amino acids. The CDR3 sequence is CASSFDYTEAFF. Written as DNA, the CDR3 is TGTGCCAGCAGTTTTGATTACACTGAAGCTTTCTTT.

V and J are TRBV27 and TRBJ2-7, with 14 bases identical to TRBD2. V gave up 4 bases and J gave up 6 bases; unmatched junction bases: 5. Germline CDR1 and CDR2: MNHEY and SMNVEV (reference sequence). The length of the CDR3 is 15 residues. CDR3: CASSSQGLAGGEQYF. The CDR3 region has the DNA TGTGCCAGCAGTTCACAAGGACTAGCGGGAGGCGAGCAGTACTTC.

This clonotype showed up many times. This chain links TRBV27 with TRBJ2-7; 8 nucleotides match TRBD1. J lost 2 bases, V lost 4 bases, and 4 bases had no gene match. CDR1 is MNHEY and CDR2 is SMNVEV in the germline V gene (reference sequence). This CDR3 region has 14 residues. The CDR3 DNA reads TGTGCCAGCAGTTACAGGGGGGAAGCCTACGAGCAGTACTTC. This encodes CASSYRGEAYEQYF.

This clonotype was seen at least ten times. J is TRBJ2-7 and V is TRBV28; D gene unclear. Deletions cut 2 bases from V and 3 bases from J, with 8 bases between. The CDR3 covers 13 residues. Germline V gene sequence: CDR1 MDHEN, CDR2 SYDVKM. The CDR3 here is CASSLDWNYEQYF. The CDR3 region has the DNA TGTGCCAGCAGTTTAGACTGGAACTACGAGCAGTACTTC.

Many counts were recorded for this clonotype. The genes are TRBV6-1 and TRBJ1-5; D ambiguous. The CDR3 length is 13 residues. Germline-derived CDR1 and CDR2 are MNHNS and SASEGT. V was pared by 6 bases and J by 4 bases, with 10 bases between. Here the CDR3 reads CASRSLGNQPQHF. CDR3 DNA: TGTGCCAGCAGGTCCCTAGGGAATCAGCCCCAGCATTTT.

This clonotype was found many times. This rearrangement joins TRBV10-3 to TRBJ2-1; 9 nucleotides agree with TRBD2. Germline CDR1 and CDR2: ENHRY and SYGVKD. V was pared by 6 bases and J by 6 bases, with 12 bases of the junction left unmatched. The CDR3 runs 16 residues. CDR3 loop: CAISPREGGGGNEQFF. CDR3 sequence (DNA): TGTGCCATCAGCCCGCGGGAGGGAGGAGGTGGCAATGAGCAGTTCTTC.

This clonotype was seen repeatedly, ten times or more. The chain links TRBV9 to TRBJ2-5; 8 bases match TRBD2. CDR1 and CDR2 from the germline V gene are SGDLS and YYNGEE. J lost 0 bases, V lost 0 bases, and 1 base had no gene match. This CDR3 is 15 amino acids long. The CDR3 DNA follows: TGTGCCAGCAGCGTAGCGGGGGGGCACCAAGAGACCCAGTACTTC. It codes for CASSVAGGHQETQYF.

This clonotype was detected many times. The rearrangement links TRBV27 to TRBJ2-7, with TRBD1 matching 11 bases. The CDR3 runs to 14 residues. Trimming took 7 bases from V and 2 from J; bases not matched to a gene: 4. The germline V gene has CDR1 MNHEY and CDR2 SMNVEV (reference sequence). For the CDR3, the DNA is TGTGCCAGCAAGGACAGGGGGCTACCCTACGAGCAGTACTTC. This codes for CASKDRGLPYEQYF.